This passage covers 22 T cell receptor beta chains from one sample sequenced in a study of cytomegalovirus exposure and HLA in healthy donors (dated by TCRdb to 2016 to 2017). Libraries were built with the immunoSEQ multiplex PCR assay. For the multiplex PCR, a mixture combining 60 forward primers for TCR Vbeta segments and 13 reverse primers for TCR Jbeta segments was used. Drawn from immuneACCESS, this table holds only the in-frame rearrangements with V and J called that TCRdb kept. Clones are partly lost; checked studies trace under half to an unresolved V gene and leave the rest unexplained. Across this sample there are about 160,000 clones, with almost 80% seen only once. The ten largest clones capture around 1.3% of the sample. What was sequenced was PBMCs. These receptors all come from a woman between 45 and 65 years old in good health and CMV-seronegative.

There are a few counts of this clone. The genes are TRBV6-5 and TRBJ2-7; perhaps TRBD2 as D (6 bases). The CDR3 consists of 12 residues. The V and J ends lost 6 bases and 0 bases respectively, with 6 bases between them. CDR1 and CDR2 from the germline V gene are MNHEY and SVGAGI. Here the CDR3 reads CASRGGSYEQYF. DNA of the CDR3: TGTGCCAGCAGGGGGGGCTCCTACGAGCAGTACTTC.

Here the CDR3 reads CASSTSGTGIYEQYF. CDR3 nucleotide sequence: TGTGCCAGTAGTACTTCCGGGACAGGAATCTACGAGCAGTACTTC. This rearrangement joins TRBV19 to TRBJ2-7, with 8 bases that match TRBD1. The CDR3 spans 15 residues. V was clipped by 4 bases and J by 3 bases; unmatched bases: 8. The germline V gene has CDR1 LNHDA and CDR2 SQIVND (reference sequence).

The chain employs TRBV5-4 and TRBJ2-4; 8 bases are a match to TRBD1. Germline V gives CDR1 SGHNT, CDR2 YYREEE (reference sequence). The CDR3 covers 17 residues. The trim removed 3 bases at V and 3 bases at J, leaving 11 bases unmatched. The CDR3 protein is CASSSYWTGSGKNIQYF. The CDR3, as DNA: TGTGCCAGCAGCTCCTATTGGACAGGGTCGGGCAAAAACATTCAGTACTTC.

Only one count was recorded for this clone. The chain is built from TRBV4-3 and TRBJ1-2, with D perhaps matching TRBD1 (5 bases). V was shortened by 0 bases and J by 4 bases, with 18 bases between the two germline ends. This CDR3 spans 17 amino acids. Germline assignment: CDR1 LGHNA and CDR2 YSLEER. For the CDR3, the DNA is TGCGCCAGCAGCCAAGATAGGGTTCGCAGGGATGGCTATGGCTACACCTTC. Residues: CASSQDRVRRDGYGYTF.

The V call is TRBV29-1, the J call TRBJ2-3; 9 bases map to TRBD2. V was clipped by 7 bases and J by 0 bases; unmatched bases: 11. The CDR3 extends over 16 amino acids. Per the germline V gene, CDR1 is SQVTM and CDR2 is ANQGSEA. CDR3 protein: CSANSGGRVSTDTQYF. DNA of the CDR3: TGCAGCGCCAACTCAGGCGGGAGGGTGAGCACAGATACGCAGTATTTT.

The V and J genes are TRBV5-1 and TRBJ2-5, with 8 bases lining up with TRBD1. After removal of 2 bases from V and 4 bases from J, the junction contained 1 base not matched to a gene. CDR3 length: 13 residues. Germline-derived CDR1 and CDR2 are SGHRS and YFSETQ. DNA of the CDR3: TGCGCCAGCAGCTTACAGGGGGGAGAGACCCAGTACTTC. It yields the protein CASSLQGGETQYF.

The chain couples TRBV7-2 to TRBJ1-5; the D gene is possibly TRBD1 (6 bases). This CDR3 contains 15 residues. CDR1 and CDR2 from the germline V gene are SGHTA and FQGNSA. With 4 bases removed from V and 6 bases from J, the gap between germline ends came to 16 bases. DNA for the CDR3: TGTGCCAGCAGCTGGCTCCAGGGGAGTGGTCAGCCCCAGCATTTT. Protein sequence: CASSWLQGSGQPQHF.

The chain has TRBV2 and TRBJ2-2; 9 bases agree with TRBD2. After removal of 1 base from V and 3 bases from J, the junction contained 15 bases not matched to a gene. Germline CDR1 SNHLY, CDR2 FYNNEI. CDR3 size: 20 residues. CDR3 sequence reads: CASSEVSGGTLPPYTGELFF. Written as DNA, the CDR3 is TGTGCCAGCAGTGAAGTTAGCGGGGGAACCCTACCACCGTACACCGGGGAGCTGTTTTTT.

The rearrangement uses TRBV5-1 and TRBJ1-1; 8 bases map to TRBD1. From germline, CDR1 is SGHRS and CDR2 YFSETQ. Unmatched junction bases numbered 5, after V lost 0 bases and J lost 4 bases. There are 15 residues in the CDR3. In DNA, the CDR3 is TGCGCCAGCAGCTTGGATCCAGGGGGCTTCACTGAAGCTTTCTTT. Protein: CASSLDPGGFTEAFF.

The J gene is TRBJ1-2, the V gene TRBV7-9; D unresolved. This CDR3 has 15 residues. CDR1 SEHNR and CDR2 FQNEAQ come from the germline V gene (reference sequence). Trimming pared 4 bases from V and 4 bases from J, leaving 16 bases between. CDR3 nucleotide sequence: TGTGCCAGCAGCTCCGAAGGCGGACGGGGCTATGGCTACACCTTC. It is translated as CASSSEGGRGYGYTF.

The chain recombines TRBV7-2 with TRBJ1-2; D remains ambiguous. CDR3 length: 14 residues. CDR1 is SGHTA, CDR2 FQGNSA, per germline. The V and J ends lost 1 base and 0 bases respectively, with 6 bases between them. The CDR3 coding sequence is TGTGCCAGCAGCTTAGGGAGATCTAACTATGGCTACACCTTC. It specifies CASSLGRSNYGYTF.

The CDR3 nucleotides are TGTGCCAGCAGTTCTGACAGGGATCAGCCCCAGCATTTT. It encodes CASSSDRDQPQHF. The rearrangement links TRBV27 to TRBJ1-5, with 7 nucleotides matching TRBD1. The ends lost 4 bases at V and 5 bases at J; junction bases unmatched: 2. The V gene's germline CDR1 is MNHEY and CDR2 SMNVEV (reference sequence). CDR3 length: 13 amino acids.

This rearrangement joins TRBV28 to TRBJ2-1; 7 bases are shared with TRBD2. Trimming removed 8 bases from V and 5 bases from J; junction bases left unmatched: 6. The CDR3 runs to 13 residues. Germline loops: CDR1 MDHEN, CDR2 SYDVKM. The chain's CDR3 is CASWRGTDNEQFF. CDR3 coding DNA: TGTGCCAGCTGGCGGGGGACTGACAATGAGCAGTTCTTC.

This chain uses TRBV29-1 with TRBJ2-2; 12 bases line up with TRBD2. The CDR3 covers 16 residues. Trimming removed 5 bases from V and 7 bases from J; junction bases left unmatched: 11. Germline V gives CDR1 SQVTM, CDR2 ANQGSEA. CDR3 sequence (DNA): TGCAGCGTTTTGACGAGACTAGCGGGAGCAGTCGGGGAGCTGTTTTTT. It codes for CSVLTRLAGAVGELFF.

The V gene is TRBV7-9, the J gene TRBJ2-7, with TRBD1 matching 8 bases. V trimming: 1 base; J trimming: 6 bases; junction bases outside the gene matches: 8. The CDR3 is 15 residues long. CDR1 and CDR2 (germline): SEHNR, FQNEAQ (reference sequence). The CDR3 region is CASSLVMAGGGEQYF. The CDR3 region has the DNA TGTGCCAGCAGCTTAGTGATGGCAGGGGGCGGCGAGCAGTACTTC.

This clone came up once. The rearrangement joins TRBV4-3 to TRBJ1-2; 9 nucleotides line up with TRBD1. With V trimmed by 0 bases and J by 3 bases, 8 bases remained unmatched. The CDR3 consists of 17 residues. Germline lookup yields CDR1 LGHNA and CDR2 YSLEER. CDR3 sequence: CASSQEVGTGMDYGYTF. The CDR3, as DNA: TGCGCCAGCAGCCAAGAAGTAGGGACAGGGATGGACTATGGCTACACCTTC.

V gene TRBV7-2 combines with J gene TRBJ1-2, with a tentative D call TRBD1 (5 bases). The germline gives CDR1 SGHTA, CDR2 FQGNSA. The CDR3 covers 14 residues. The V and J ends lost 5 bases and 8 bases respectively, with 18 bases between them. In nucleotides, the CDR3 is TGTGCCAGCAGCCCCGGGACTGCATCTCGGGGCTACACCTTC. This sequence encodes CASSPGTASRGYTF.

CDR3 amino acids: CASSGGAGGQGSTDTQYF. The DNA for the CDR3 is TGTGCCAGCAGTGGCGGAGCGGGAGGTCAAGGGAGCACAGATACGCAGTATTTT. The chain links TRBV2 to TRBJ2-3; 9 bases line up with TRBD2. CDR1 SNHLY and CDR2 FYNNEI come from the germline V gene. Trimming cost V 4 bases and J 0 bases; bases outside gene matches: 11. The length of the CDR3 is 18 residues.

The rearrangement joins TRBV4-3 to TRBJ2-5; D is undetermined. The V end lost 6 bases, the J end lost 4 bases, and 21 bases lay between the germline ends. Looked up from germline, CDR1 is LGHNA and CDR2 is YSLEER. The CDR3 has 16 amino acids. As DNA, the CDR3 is TGCGCCAGCAGTTCTTATTCCGGGTCTTTAGGAGAGACCCAGTACTTC. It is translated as CASSSYSGSLGETQYF.

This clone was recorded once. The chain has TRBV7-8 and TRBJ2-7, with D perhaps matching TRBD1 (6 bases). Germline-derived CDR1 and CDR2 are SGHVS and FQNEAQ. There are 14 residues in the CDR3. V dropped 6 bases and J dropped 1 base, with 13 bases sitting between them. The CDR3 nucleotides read TGTGCCAGCAGGACCGGGACAAATTCCTACGAGCAGTACTTC. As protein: CASRTGTNSYEQYF.

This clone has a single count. Written as DNA, the CDR3 is TGTGCCAGCAGTTCCGCGGGTCCCTACGAGCAGTACTTC. Its translation: CASSSAGPYEQYF. The rearrangement joins TRBV28 to TRBJ2-7, with D perhaps TRBD2 (5 bases). V lost 4 bases to trimming and J lost 2 bases, with 9 bases between them. This CDR3 region has 13 residues. Looked up from germline, CDR1 is MDHEN and CDR2 is SYDVKM.

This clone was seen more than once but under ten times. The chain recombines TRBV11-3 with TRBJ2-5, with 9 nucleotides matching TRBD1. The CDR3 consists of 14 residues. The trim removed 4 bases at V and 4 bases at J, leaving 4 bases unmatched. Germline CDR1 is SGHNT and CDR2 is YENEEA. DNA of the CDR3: TGTGCCAGCAGCTCCGGGACAGGGTTAGAGACCCAGTACTTC. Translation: CASSSGTGLETQYF.